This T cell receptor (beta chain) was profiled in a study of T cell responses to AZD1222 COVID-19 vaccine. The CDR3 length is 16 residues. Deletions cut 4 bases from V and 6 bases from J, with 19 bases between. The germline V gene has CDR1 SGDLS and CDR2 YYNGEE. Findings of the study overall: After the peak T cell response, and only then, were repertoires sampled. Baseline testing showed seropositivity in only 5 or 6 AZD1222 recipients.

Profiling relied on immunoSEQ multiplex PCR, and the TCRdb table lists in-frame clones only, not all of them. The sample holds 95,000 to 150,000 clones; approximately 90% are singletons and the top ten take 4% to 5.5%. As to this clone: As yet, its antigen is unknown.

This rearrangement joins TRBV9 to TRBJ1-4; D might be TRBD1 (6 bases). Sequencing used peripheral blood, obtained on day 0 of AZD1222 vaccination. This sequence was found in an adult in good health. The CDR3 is CASSSRDMGFDEKLFF. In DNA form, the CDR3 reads TGTGCCAGCAGCTCAAGGGACATGGGTTTCGATGAAAAACTGTTTTTT.